The source of this T cell receptor beta chain is a study of OX40 agonist ivuxolimab in advanced cancers. Findings and caveats of the study: Part of the nonresponder group also had normalized T-cell clonal expansion that was low.

TCRdb's copy holds only in-frame clones and misses some; the assay was immunoSEQ multiplex PCR. The sample consists of roughly 60,000 clones, about 88% of them appearing once. As to this clone: The antigen remains unidentified.

The clonotype was recovered from an adult with an advanced solid tumor such as melanoma, head and neck, liver or kidney cancer. The sample consisted of CD4+ or CD8+ T cells sorted from blood, taken in a trial of the OX40 agonist ivuxolimab.

The CDR3 reads CASSLDGRAIQPQHF. In DNA form, the CDR3 reads TGTGCCAGCAGCCTAGACGGCCGGGCAATTCAGCCCCAGCATTTT. The chain links TRBV7-9 to TRBJ1-5; D gene unclear. Germline values: CDR1 SEHNR, CDR2 FQNEAQ (reference sequence). V dropped 5 bases and J dropped 6 bases, with 17 bases sitting between them. The CDR3 has 15 amino acids.